This T cell receptor beta chain comes out of a study of tumor-infiltrating lymphocytes in primary liver carcinoma. Study-wide background: Male and female patients aged 30 to 69 years made up the cohort. Overall study results and limits: Only around 7.5-25% of top clones occurred in all five tumor regions.

As to this clonotype: What it recognizes is unknown. Because it lacks the conserved phenylalanine or tryptophan at the end, this CDR3 is likely a read error. The limits of the CDR3 on the DNA are not certain, so only TCRdb's listed CDR3 is given.

TCR beta cDNA was reverse-transcribed from 500 ng of total RNA. The reaction used a constant-region primer and ProtoScript II reverse transcriptase. Slightly modified ARM-PCR with three nested multiplex PCR rounds yielded TCR beta libraries. PCR rounds one and two used TRBV1-TRBV30 forward primers with a C-beta reverse primer for approximately 11 cycles each. Using its own MiXCR run on the multiplex PCR reads, TCRdb lists one record per CDR3 protein. The table has about 200,000 distinct CDR3 sequences, 70% to 90% seen once. Including both end residues, the CDR3 is 12 amino acids long. Co-extracting RNA and DNA was done with roughly 17-32 mg of unsorted bulk tissue as input. Samples were taken from five separate regions (per tumor).

Sequencing was done on a sample of tumor tissue from primary liver carcinoma. The TCR was taken from a man aged 40-49 years with primary liver carcinoma and hepatitis B virus infection. V and J are TRBV12-3 or TRBV12-4 and TRBJ1-1. CDR3 residues: CARSWGNTEAFL.